Below, 20 T cell receptor beta chains from the same sample are listed, as sequenced in a study of T cell responses to AZD1222 COVID-19 vaccine. The data were produced by immunoSEQ multiplex PCR, yet TCRdb's version contains in-frame clones alone and is incomplete. The sample contains 150,000 to 200,000 clones, around 90% of which appear only once. The source was peripheral blood, collected 28 days after the second AZD1222 dose. Receptors originate from an adult who received the AZD1222 COVID-19 vaccine.

This chain connects TRBV19 to TRBJ1-5, with TRBD1 matching over 9 bases. CDR1 and CDR2 from the germline V gene are LNHDA and SQIVND (reference sequence). V lost 5 bases to trimming and J lost 2 bases; unmatched junction nucleotides: 4. The length of the CDR3 is 15 residues. CDR3 in DNA: TGTGCCAGTAGTGCCGGGACAGGGCGCAATCAGCCCCAGCATTTT. Amino acid sequence: CASSAGTGRNQPQHF.

This clone was picked up one time. The chain combines TRBV7-9 with TRBJ1-5; 10 nucleotides match TRBD1. This CDR3 contains 16 residues. The J segment lost 2 bases and the V segment lost 4 bases, leaving 5 bases of the junction unmatched. The germline gives CDR1 SEHNR, CDR2 FQNEAQ (reference sequence). CDR3 protein: CASSSVGTGGNQPQHF. DNA for the CDR3: TGTGCCAGCAGCTCCGTTGGGACAGGGGGCAATCAGCCCCAGCATTTT.

This clone came up once. The rearrangement links TRBV7-9 to TRBJ1-6; D not certain. Trimming pared 1 base from V and 6 bases from J, leaving 1 base between. Germline assignment: CDR1 SEHNR and CDR2 FQNEAQ (reference sequence). The CDR3 contains 12 residues. The CDR3 DNA reads TGTGCCAGCAGCTTAGTTAATTCACCCCTCCACTTT. Protein sequence: CASSLVNSPLHF. Complete variable domain (other parts from reference TRBV7-9 and TRBJ1-6): DTGVSQNPRHKITKRGQNVTFRCDPISEHNRLYWYRQTLGQGPEFLTYFQNEAQLEKSRLLSDRFSAERPKGSFSTLEIQRTEQGDSAMYLCASSLVNSPLHFGNGTRLTVT.

The chain joins TRBV7-9 to TRBJ2-3; 10 nucleotides agree with TRBD2. Germline V gives CDR1 SEHNR, CDR2 FQNEAQ (reference sequence). The junction had 7 bases not matched to a gene; V was cut back by 5 bases and J by 2 bases. The CDR3 spans 16 residues. The CDR3 sequence: CASSTSGMANTDTQYF. CDR3 coding DNA: TGTGCCAGCAGCACTAGCGGGATGGCTAACACAGATACGCAGTATTTT.

The V gene is TRBV7-2, the J gene TRBJ2-1, with 10 bases aligning to TRBD1. Germline-derived CDR1 and CDR2 are SGHTA and FQGNSA. The CDR3 covers 15 residues. Trimming removed 4 bases from V and 2 bases from J; junction bases left unmatched: 2. CDR3 coding DNA: TGTGCCAGCAGCTATGGGACAGGGGCCTACAATGAGCAGTTCTTC. Its protein is CASSYGTGAYNEQFF.

The V call is TRBV5-4, the J call TRBJ1-2, with D possibly TRBD1 on 5 matching bases. CDR3 size: 15 residues. V lost 0 bases to trimming and J lost 6 bases, with 15 bases between them. Germline V gene data show CDR1 as SGHNT and CDR2 as YYREEE (reference sequence). CDR3 coding DNA: TGTGCCAGCAGCTTGGGTCAGGGATTGTTTGATGGCTACACCTTC. Protein product: CASSLGQGLFDGYTF.

This clone was counted a single time. The chain employs TRBV6-4 and TRBJ1-6, with D perhaps matching TRBD1 (5 bases). The V end lost 4 bases, the J end lost 5 bases, and 6 bases lay between the germline ends. Germline CDR1 is MRHNA and CDR2 is SNTAGT. The CDR3 is 13 amino acids. Here the CDR3 DNA reads TGTGCCAGCAGTGGGGGGAATAATTCACCCCTCCACTTT. Amino acid sequence: CASSGGNNSPLHF.

V is TRBV9 and J is TRBJ2-7; 7 bases align to TRBD2. Germline trimming cut 4 bases from V and 2 bases from J; bases unmatched to any gene: 9. The length of the CDR3 is 15 residues. Looked up from germline, CDR1 is SGDLS and CDR2 is YYNGEE. CDR3 protein: CASSPRVGGTYEQYF. The CDR3 DNA follows: TGTGCCAGCAGCCCCCGGGTGGGGGGGACCTACGAGCAGTACTTC. Full variable domain (remainder filled in from reference TRBV9 and TRBJ2-7): DSGVTQTPKHLITATGQRVTLRCSPRSGDLSVYWYQQSLDQGLQFLIQYYNGEERAKGNILERFSAQQFPDLHSELNLSSLELGDSALYFCASSPRVGGTYEQYFGPGTRLTVT.

This chain links TRBV28 with TRBJ1-2, with 7 bases matching TRBD1. V was pared by 6 bases and J by 2 bases, with 9 bases of the junction left unmatched. Germline CDR1 is MDHEN and CDR2 is SYDVKM. The CDR3 is made up of 15 amino acids. The CDR3 DNA follows: TGTGCCAGCAGGCCCCGACAGGGTGGGAACTATGGCTACACCTTC. This translates into CASRPRQGGNYGYTF.

V and J are TRBV28 and TRBJ2-3, with 8 bases matching TRBD2. The CDR3 extends over 19 amino acids. Germline V gene lookup returns CDR1 MDHEN and CDR2 SYDVKM. Trimming removed 1 base from V and 5 bases from J; junction bases left unmatched: 17. Here the CDR3 reads CASSLYYMGIAGYEDTQYF. The DNA of the CDR3 is TGTGCCAGCAGTTTATATTATATGGGGATAGCGGGGTATGAAGATACGCAGTATTTT.

The chain recombines TRBV30 with TRBJ2-1; D may match TRBD1 or TRBD2 (5 bases each). Germline CDR1 reads GTSNPN; CDR2 reads SVGIG (reference sequence). The CDR3 sequence is 15 residues long. With 2 bases removed from V and 0 bases from J, the gap between germline ends came to 11 bases. CDR3 DNA sequence: TGTGCCTGGAGTACCGGGACCTCCTCCTACAATGAGCAGTTCTTC. Translated, it gives CAWSTGTSSYNEQFF.

This rearrangement joins TRBV10-1 to TRBJ2-2, with D hard to call. V dropped 6 bases and J dropped 0 bases, with 8 bases sitting between them. Looked up from germline, CDR1 is WNHNN and CDR2 is SYGVQD (reference sequence). This CDR3 comprises 14 residues. The CDR3 sequence is CASRAGTNTGELFF. The CDR3 nucleotides read TGCGCCAGCAGAGCCGGCACGAACACCGGGGAGCTGTTTTTT.

V is TRBV6-5 and J is TRBJ1-4; 8 bases match TRBD1. The CDR3 runs to 14 residues. The V gene end was trimmed by 8 bases and the J gene end by 5 bases; junction bases not matched to a gene: 7. Germline-derived CDR1 and CDR2 are MNHEY and SVGAGI. CDR3 sequence reads: CASGTGGGNEKLFF. CDR3 DNA: TGTGCCAGCGGAACAGGGGGGGGGAATGAAAAACTGTTTTTT.

This clone turned up a few times. The V call is TRBV3-1 (or the pseudogene TRBV3-2), the J call TRBJ2-4; D possibly uses TRBD1 or TRBD2 (5 bases each). The length of the CDR3 is 15 residues. The ends were cut back, 5 bases at V and 6 bases at J, with 17 bases in the middle. Germline assignment: CDR1 LGHDT and CDR2 YNNKEL (reference sequence). CDR3 nucleotides: TGTGCCAGCAGCGCAAACGCGGTGGGGGTAAACATTCAGTACTTC. Encoded protein: CASSANAVGVNIQYF.

The chain joins TRBV5-6 to TRBJ1-3; the D gene is possibly TRBD1 (5 bases). Trimming stripped 9 bases from V and 0 bases from J, with 13 bases between. The V gene's germline CDR1 is SGHDT and CDR2 YYEEEE. The CDR3 runs to 14 residues. This chain's CDR3 is CATGGSHSGNTIYF. For the CDR3, the DNA is TGTGCCACCGGGGGGTCCCACTCTGGAAACACCATATATTTT.

The chain has TRBV5-1 and TRBJ2-7, with TRBD2 identical over 7 bases. This CDR3 is built from 15 residues. Trimming removed 4 bases from V and 3 bases from J; junction bases left unmatched: 10. Germline values: CDR1 SGHRS, CDR2 YFSETQ. This CDR3 is CASSPVERGIYEQYF. As DNA, the CDR3 is TGCGCCAGCAGCCCAGTAGAGCGGGGTATCTACGAGCAGTACTTC.

The rearrangement joins TRBV11-3 to TRBJ1-1; a possible D gene is TRBD1 (5 bases). Trimming stripped 1 base from V and 4 bases from J, with 13 bases between. The CDR3 has 15 amino acids. Germline V lookup: CDR1 SGHNT, CDR2 YENEEA. The DNA for the CDR3 is TGTGCCAGCAGCTTAGGGGGCCGGGACTTCACTGAAGCTTTCTTT. It is translated as CASSLGGRDFTEAFF.

The rearrangement uses TRBV25-1 and TRBJ1-5; TRBD1 might be the D (6 bases). The CDR3 length is 13 residues. The V and J ends lost 5 bases and 2 bases respectively, with 7 bases between them. CDR1 and CDR2 from the germline V gene are MGHDK and SYGVNS. CDR3 loop: CASSSGGNQPQHF. CDR3 sequence (DNA): TGTGCCAGCAGTTCAGGGGGCAATCAGCCCCAGCATTTT.

This clone was counted a few times. The rearrangement uses TRBV5-1 and TRBJ2-1; 8 positions match TRBD1. The V and J ends lost 7 bases and 3 bases, in that order; junction bases with no gene match: 3. CDR3 length: 13 amino acids. Germline-derived CDR1 and CDR2 are SGHRS and YFSETQ. The CDR3 spells CASQTGDYNEQFF. DNA for the CDR3: TGCGCCAGCCAGACAGGGGACTACAATGAGCAGTTCTTC.

The chain links TRBV27 to TRBJ1-5; the D is unclear. CDR3 length: 15 amino acids. The germline gives CDR1 MNHEY, CDR2 SMNVEV (reference sequence). V was shortened by 4 bases and J by 2 bases, with 12 bases between the two germline ends. The CDR3 DNA is TGTGCCAGCAGTTCTCGACCTGTTGGCAATCAGCCCCAGCATTTT. Translated, it gives CASSSRPVGNQPQHF.